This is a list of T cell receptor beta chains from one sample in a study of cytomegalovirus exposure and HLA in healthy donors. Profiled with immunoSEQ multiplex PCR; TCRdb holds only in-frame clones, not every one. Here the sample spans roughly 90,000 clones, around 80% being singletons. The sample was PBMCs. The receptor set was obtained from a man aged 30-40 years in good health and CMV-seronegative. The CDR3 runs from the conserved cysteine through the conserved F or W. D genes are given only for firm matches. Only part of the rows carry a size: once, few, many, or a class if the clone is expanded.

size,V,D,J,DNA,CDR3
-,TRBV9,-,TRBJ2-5,TGTGCCAGCAGCGCGCGAGGAGGCCGGGAGACCCAGTACTTC,CASSARGGRETQYF
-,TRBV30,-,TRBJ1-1,TGTGCCTGGAGTGGGAGCATCCGATTGAACACTGAAGCTTTCTTT,CAWSGSIRLNTEAFF
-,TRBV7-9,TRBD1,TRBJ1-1,TGTGCCAGCAGCTTAGCAGCGACCACAGGGGCTACCACTGAAGCTTTCTTT,CASSLAATTGATTEAFF
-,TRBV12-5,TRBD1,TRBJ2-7,TGTGCTACTGGGACAGGGGTTTACGAGCAGTACTTC,CATGTGVYEQYF
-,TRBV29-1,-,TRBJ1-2,TGCAGCTTTCCCGGGTCTAGTGGAGGCTACACCTTC,CSFPGSSGGYTF
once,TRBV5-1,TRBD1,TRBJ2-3,TGCGCCAGCAGCCCGGGACAGCTTATCACAGATACGCAGTATTTT,CASSPGQLITDTQYF
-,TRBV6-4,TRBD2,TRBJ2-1,TGTGCCAGCAGTGAGGGACTAGCGGGATACAATGAGCAGTTCTTC,CASSEGLAGYNEQFF
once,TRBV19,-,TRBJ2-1,TGTGCCAGTCGCAACTTCGACAATGAGCAGTTCTTC,CASRNFDNEQFF
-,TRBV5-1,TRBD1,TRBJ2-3,TGCGCCAGCAGCTTGGCACAGGGGTTAACAGATACGCAGTATTTT,CASSLAQGLTDTQYF
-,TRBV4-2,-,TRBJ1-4,TGTGCCAGCAGCCAAGATCGCGCCGTGGAAGGAGGTGAAAAACTGTTTTTT,CASSQDRAVEGGEKLFF